These T cell receptor beta chains were read from a single sample in a study of human T cells and chemical hapten exposure. TCRdb reprocessed the RACE reads via MiXCR and lists one record per CDR3 protein. Among tens of thousands of distinct CDR3 sequences, about a tenth were seen once, and the ten largest hold around 25%. Sequenced material: whole blood, taken in connection with sensitization to the hapten diphenylcyclopropenone (DPC). These receptors were obtained from a middle-aged man with alopecia areata. Some clones in this sample may be carry-over from other donors' samples. Both conserved end residues are trimmed from each CDR3. Fields, in order: V gene, J gene, CDR3 protein.

TRBV12-3/TRBV12-4,TRBJ1-2,ASSLMGGAARYGYT
TRBV29-1,TRBJ1-4,SVEGTGPNEKLF
TRBV7-3,TRBJ1-1,ASSFQGVTEAF
TRBV28,TRBJ1-2,ACTREDYGYT
TRBV9,TRBJ1-5,ASSADMSNQPQH
TRBV3-1,TRBJ2-7,ASSQDRLAGYEQY
TRBV7-3,TRBJ2-2,ASRPDTYTGELF
TRBV2,TRBJ2-2,ASRTSGKVSGELF
TRBV5-1,TRBJ1-5,ASSSDGGSNQPQH
TRBV29-1,TRBJ2-1,SASGRAVFEQF
TRBV29-1,TRBJ2-7,SVVGLSEPASSYEQY
TRBV30,TRBJ2-7,AWNPPGASEYEQY
TRBV5-1,TRBJ2-3,ASSFVGDSRTDTQY
TRBV4-1,TRBJ1-4,ASSHGTGLSNEKLF
TRBV6-5,TRBJ1-1,ASSYSIPLLSSNTEAF
TRBV5-8,TRBJ2-3,ASSSGQGADTQY
TRBV10-1,TRBJ2-7,ASSDDRRSSYEQY
TRBV20-1,TRBJ2-1,SASRSSYNEQF
TRBV5-5,TRBJ2-1,ASSLGQSPYNEQF
TRBV12-3/TRBV12-4,TRBJ2-5,ASSLGHLQGAD
TRBV29-1,TRBJ2-1,SVREYNYNEQF
TRBV5-1,TRBJ2-2,ASSPRVTGELF
TRBV11-2,TRBJ2-1,ASSLDTNEQF
TRBV28,TRBJ2-2,ASTEGVAGELF
TRBV5-8,TRBJ2-7,ASSLFQGVSYEQY
TRBV6-5,TRBJ2-7,ASRATGSYEQY
TRBV3-1,TRBJ2-1,ASSQESLRLAGHDNEQF
TRBV5-4,TRBJ2-3,ASSPPGLAGVGGDTQY
TRBV28,TRBJ2-1,ASSETTNNEQF
TRBV5-6,TRBJ2-3,ASSTGLAGEDTQY
TRBV10-1,TRBJ1-6,ASSVGTDNLH